This TCR beta chain was documented in a study of pediatric ulcerative colitis. Germline V gives CDR1 GTSNPN, CDR2 SVGIG (reference sequence). The CDR3 has 13 amino acids. V lost 3 bases to trimming and J lost 3 bases, with 6 bases between them. During colonoscopy, one to two rectal pinch biopsies were collected. Sequencing was performed with immunoSEQ multiplex PCR; in TCRdb, only in-frame clones are kept and a portion is missing. The repertoire holds about 35,000 clones, with roughly three quarters as singletons. Material for sequencing was gut tissue. The TCR sequence derives from a boy aged 5-17 years with mild ulcerative colitis. V usage is TRBV30 and J usage is TRBJ1-6; D gene ambiguous. CDR3 amino acids: CAWRVSYNSPLHF. Here the CDR3 DNA reads TGTGCCTGGAGGGTGAGCTATAATTCACCCCTCCACTTT. The full variable domain, rest sourced from reference TRBV30 and TRBJ1-6, is SQTIHQWPATLVQPVGSPLSLECTVEGTSNPNLYWYRQAAGRGLQLLFYSVGIGQISSEVPQNLSASRPQDRQFILSSKKLLLSDSGFYLCAWRVSYNSPLHFGNGTRLTVT.